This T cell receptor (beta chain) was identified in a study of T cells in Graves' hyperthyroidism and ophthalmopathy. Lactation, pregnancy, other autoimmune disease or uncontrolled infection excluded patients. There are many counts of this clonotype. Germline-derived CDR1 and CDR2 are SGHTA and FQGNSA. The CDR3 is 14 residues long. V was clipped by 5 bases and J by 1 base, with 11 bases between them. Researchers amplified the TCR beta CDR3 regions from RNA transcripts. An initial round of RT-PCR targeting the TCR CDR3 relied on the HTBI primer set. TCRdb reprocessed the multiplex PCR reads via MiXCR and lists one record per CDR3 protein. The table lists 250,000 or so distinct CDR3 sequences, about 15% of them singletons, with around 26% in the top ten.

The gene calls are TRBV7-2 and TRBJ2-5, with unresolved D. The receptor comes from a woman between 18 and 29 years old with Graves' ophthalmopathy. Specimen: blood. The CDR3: CASSPLGVQETQYF. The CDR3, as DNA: TGTGCCAGCAGCCCCCTTGGGGTCCAAGAGACCCAGTACTTC.